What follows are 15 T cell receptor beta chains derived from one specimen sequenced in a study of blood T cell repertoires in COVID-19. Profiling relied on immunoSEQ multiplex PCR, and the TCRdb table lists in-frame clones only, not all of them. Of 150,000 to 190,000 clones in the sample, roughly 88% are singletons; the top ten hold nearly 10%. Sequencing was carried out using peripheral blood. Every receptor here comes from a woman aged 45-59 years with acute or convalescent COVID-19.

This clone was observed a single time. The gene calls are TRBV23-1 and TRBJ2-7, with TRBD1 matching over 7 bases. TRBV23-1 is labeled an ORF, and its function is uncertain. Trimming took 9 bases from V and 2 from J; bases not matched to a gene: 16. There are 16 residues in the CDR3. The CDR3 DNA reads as TGCGCCAGACCCGGGACAGACTTATCCGGGGCCTACGAGCAGTACTTC. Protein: CARPGTDLSGAYEQYF.

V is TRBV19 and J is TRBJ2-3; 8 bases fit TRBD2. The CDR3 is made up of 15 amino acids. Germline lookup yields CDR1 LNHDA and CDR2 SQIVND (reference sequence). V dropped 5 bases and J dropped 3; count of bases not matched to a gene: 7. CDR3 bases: TGTGCCAGTAGTCCCGCCGGGACTAGAACAGATACGCAGTATTTT. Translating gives CASSPAGTRTDTQYF.

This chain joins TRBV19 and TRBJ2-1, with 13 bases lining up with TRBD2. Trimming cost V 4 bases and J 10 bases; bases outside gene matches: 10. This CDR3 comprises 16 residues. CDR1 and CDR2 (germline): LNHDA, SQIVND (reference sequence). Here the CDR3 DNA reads TGTGCCAGTAGTAAAGCCCGGACTAGCGGGGGCGGCGAGCAGTTCTTC. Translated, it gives CASSKARTSGGGEQFF.

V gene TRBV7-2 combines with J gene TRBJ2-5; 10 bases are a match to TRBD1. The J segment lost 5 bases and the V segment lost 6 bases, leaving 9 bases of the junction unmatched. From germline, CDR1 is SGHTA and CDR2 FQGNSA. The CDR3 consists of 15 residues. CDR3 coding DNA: TGTGCCAGCAGGACAGACAGGGGGCGCGAGGAGACCCAGTACTTC. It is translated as CASRTDRGREETQYF.

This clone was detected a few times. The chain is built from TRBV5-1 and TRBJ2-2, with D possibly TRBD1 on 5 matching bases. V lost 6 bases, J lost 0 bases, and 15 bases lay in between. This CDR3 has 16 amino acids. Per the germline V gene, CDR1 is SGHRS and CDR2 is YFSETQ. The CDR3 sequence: CASTLRTDTNTGELFF. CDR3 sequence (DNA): TGCGCCAGCACCCTGCGGACGGACACGAACACCGGGGAGCTGTTTTTT.

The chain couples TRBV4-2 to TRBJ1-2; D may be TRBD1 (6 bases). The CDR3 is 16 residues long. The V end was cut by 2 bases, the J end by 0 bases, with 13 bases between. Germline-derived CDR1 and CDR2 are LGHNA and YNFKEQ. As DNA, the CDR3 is TGTGCCAGCAGCCAACTCCCCCGGGACACTAACTATGGCTACACCTTC. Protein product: CASSQLPRDTNYGYTF.

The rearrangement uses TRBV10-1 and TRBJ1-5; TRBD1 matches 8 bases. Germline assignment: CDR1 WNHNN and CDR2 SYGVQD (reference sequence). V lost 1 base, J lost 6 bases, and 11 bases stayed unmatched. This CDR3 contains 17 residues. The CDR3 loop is CASSEFLGQGHTQPQHF. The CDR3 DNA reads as TGCGCCAGCAGTGAGTTTCTCGGACAGGGCCATACTCAGCCCCAGCATTTT.

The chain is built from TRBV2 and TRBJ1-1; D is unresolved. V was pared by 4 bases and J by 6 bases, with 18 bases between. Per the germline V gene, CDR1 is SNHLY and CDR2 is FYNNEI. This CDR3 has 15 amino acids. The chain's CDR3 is CASSVMAGRGPEAFF. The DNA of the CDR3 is TGTGCCAGCAGTGTCATGGCTGGCCGAGGGCCTGAAGCTTTCTTT.

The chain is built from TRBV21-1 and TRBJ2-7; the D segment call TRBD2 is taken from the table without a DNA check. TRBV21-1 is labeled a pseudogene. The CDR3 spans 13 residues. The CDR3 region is CASSKAGGDEQYF. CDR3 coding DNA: TGTGCCAGCAGCAAAGCAGGGGGGGACGAGCAGTACTTC.

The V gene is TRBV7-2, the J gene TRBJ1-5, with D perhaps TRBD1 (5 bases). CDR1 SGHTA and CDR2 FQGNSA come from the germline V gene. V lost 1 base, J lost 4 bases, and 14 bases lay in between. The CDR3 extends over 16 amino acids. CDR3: CASSLGGDTRNQPQHF. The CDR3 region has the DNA TGTGCCAGCAGCTTAGGGGGGGATACGAGGAATCAGCCCCAGCATTTT. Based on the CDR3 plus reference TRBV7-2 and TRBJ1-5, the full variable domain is GAGVSQSPSNKVTEKGKDVELRCDPISGHTALYWYRQSLGQGLEFLIYFQGNSAPDKSGLPSDRFSAERTGGSVSTLTIQRTQQEDSAVYLCASSLGGDTRNQPQHFGDGTRLSIL.

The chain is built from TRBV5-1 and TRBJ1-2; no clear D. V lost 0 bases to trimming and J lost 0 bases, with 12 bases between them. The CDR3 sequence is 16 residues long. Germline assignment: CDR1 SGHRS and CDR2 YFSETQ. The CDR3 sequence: CASSLAIGKANYGYTF. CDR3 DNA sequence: TGCGCCAGCAGCTTGGCGATCGGGAAAGCTAACTATGGCTACACCTTC.

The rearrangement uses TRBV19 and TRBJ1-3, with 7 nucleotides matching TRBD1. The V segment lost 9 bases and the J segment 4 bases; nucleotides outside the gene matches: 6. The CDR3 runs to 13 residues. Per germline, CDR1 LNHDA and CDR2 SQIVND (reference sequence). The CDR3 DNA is TGTGCCAGCACCCCGGGACAGGGAAACACCATATATTTT. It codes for CASTPGQGNTIYF.

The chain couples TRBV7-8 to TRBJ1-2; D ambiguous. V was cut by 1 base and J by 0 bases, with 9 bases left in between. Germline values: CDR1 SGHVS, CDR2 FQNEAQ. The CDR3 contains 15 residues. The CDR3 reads CASSLVRTTNYGYTF. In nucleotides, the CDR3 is TGTGCCAGCAGCTTAGTCAGAACTACTAACTATGGCTACACCTTC.

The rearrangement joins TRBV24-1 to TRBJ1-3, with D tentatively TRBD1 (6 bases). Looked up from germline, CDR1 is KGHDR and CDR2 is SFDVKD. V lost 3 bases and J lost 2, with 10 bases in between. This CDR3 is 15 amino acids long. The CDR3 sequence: CATSDGGLAGNTIYF. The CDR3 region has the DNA TGTGCCACCAGTGATGGGGGCTTAGCTGGAAACACCATATATTTT.

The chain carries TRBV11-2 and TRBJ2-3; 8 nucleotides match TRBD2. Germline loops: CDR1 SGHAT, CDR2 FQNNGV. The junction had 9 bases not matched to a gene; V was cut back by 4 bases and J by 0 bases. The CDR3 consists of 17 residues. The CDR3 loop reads CASSSSPLADSTDTQYF. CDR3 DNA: TGTGCCAGCAGCTCGTCCCCACTAGCGGATAGCACAGATACGCAGTATTTT.